This T cell receptor (beta chain) was sequenced for a study of blood T cell repertoires in COVID-19. In the study overall: Samples taken during acute and convalescent COVID-19 were collected in the United States, Italy and Spain.

The CDR3 length is 14 residues. The V gene's germline CDR1 is LGHDT and CDR2 YNNKEL (reference sequence). Trimming at V came to 3 bases and at J to 7 bases, leaving 9 bases not matched to a gene. The assay was immunoSEQ multiplex PCR, and TCRdb's table has in-frame clones only and misses some. The table lists roughly 570,000 clones, roughly 91% of them singletons. Seattle's enrolled individuals joined amid active infection and were then monitored longitudinally. The TCR comes from a woman aged 50 to 60 with COVID-19, enrolled during active disease. The chain links TRBV3-1 (or the pseudogene TRBV3-2) to TRBJ2-7; TRBD1 aligns across 7 bases. Material: peripheral blood. The CDR3: CASSQGTAGLEQYF. The CDR3 coding sequence is TGTGCCAGCAGCCAGGGGACAGCTGGACTTGAGCAGTACTTC.